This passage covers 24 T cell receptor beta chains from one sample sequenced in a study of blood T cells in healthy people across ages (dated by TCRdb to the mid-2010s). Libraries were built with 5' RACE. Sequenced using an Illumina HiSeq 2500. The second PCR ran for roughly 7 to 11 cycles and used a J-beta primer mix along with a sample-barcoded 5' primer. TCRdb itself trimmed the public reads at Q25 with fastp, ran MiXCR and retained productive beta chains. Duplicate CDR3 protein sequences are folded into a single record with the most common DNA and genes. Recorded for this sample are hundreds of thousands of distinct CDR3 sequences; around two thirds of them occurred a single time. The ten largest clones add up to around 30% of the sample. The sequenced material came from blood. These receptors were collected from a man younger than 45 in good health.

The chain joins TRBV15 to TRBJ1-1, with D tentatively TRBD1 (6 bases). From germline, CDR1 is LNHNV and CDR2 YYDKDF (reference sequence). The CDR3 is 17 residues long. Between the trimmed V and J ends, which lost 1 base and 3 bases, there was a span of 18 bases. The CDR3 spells CATSRGLGGESDTEAFF. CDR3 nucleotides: TGTGCCACCAGCAGAGGGTTAGGGGGAGAGTCTGACACTGAAGCTTTCTTT. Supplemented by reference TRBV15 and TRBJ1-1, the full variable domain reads DAMVIQNPRYQVTQFGKPVTLSCSQTLNHNVMYWYQQKSSQAPKLLFHYYDKDFNNEADTPDNFQSRRPNTSFCFLDIRSPGLGDTAMYLCATSRGLGGESDTEAFFGQGTRLTVV.

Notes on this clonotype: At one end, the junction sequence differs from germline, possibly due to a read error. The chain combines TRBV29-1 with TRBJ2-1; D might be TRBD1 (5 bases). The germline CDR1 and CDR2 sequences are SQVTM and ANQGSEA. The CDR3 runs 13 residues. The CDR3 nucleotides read TGCAGCGCTGAAGGGGTGGCAGGGTATGAGCAGTTCTTC. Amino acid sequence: CSAEGVAGYEQFF.

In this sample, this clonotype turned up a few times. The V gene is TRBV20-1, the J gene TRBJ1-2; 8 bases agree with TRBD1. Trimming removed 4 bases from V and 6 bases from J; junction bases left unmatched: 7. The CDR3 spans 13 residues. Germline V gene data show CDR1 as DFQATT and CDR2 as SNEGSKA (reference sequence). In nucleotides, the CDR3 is TGCAGTGCTAAGGACAGGGCGGTGCATGGCTACACCTTC. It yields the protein CSAKDRAVHGYTF.

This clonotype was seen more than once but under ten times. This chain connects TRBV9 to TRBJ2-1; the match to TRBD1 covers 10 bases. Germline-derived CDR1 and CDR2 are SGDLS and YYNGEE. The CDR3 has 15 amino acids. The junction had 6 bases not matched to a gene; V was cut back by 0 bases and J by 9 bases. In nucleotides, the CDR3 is TGTGCCAGCAGCGTAGTCGGACAGGGGGGTTCTGAGCAGTTCTTC. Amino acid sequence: CASSVVGQGGSEQFF.

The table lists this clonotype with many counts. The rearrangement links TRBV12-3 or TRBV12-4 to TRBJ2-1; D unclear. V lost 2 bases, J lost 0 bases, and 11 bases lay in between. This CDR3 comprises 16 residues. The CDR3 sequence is CASSLFGLSSYNEQFF. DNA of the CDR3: TGTGCCAGCAGTTTATTCGGCCTCAGCTCCTACAATGAGCAGTTCTTC.

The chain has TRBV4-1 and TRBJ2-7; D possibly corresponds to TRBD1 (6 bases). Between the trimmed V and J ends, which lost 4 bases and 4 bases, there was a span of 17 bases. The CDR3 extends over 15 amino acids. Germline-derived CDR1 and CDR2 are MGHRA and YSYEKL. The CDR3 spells CASSLDSSAAYEQYF. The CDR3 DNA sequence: TGCGCCAGCAGCCTGGACAGTTCTGCGGCTTACGAGCAGTACTTC.

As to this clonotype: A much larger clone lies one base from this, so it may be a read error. CDR3 in DNA: TGCGCCAGCAGCCTCGATCAGGGGACTCACAATGAGCAGTTCTTC. This gives the protein CASSLDQGTHNEQFF. This sequence joins TRBV5-1 and TRBJ2-1, with D possibly being TRBD1 or TRBD2 (6 bases each). This CDR3 is built from 15 residues. Germline V gene lookup returns CDR1 SGHRS and CDR2 YFSETQ. Trimming left V 4 bases short and J 5 bases short, with 16 bases between.

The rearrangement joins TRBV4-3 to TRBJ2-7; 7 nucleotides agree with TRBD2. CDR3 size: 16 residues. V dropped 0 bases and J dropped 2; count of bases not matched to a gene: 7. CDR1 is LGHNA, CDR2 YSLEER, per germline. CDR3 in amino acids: CASSQDRSRGAYEQYF. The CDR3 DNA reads TGCGCCAGCAGCCAAGATAGGTCTCGGGGGGCCTACGAGCAGTACTTC.

CDR3 in amino acids: CSARGGLGSGVNEQYF. The CDR3 nucleotides are TGCAGTGCTAGAGGGGGGTTGGGTAGCGGGGTAAACGAGCAGTACTTC. This chain joins TRBV20-1 and TRBJ2-4; 8 bases line up with TRBD2. The J call could be wrong; TRBJ2-7 is a better fit for the DNA end. Per the germline V gene, CDR1 is DFQATT and CDR2 is SNEGSKA (reference sequence). The CDR3 runs to 16 residues.

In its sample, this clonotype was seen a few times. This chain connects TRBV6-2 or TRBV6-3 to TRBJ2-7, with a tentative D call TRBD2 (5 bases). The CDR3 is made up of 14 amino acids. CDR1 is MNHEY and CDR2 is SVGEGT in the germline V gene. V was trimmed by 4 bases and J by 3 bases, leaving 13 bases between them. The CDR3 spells CASSFGGLIYEQYF. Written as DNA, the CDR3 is TGTGCCAGCAGTTTTGGTGGACTCATCTACGAGCAGTACTTC.

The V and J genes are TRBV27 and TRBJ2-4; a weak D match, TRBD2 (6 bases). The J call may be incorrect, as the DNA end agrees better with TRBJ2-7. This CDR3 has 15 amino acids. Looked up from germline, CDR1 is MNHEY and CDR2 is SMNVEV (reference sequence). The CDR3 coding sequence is TGTGCCAGCAGTTTAGCGGGAAGGGGAACCTACGAGCAGTACTTC. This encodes CASSLAGRGTYEQYF.

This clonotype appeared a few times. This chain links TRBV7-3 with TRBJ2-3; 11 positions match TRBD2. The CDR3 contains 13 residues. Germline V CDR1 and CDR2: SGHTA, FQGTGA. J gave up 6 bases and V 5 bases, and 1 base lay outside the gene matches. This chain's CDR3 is CASSRLAGDTQYF. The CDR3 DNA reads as TGTGCCAGCAGCCGACTAGCGGGGGATACGCAGTATTTT. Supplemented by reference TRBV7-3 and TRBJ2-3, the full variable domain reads GAGVSQTPSNKVTEKGKYVELRCDPISGHTALYWYRQSLGQGPEFLIYFQGTGAADDSGLPNDRFFAVRPEGSVSTLKIQRTERGDSAVYLCASSRLAGDTQYFGPGTRLTVL.

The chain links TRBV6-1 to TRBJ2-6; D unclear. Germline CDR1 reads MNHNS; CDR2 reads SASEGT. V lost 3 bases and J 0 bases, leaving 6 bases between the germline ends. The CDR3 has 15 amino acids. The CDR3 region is CASSETASGANVLTF. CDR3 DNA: TGTGCCAGCAGTGAGACGGCCTCTGGGGCCAACGTCCTGACTTTC.

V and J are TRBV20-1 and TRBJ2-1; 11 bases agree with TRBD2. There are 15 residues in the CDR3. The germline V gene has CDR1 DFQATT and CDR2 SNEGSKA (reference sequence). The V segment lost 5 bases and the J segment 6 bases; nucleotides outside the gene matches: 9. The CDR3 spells CSASKGTSGINEQFF. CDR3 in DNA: TGCAGTGCTTCAAAGGGGACTAGCGGAATCAATGAGCAGTTCTTC.

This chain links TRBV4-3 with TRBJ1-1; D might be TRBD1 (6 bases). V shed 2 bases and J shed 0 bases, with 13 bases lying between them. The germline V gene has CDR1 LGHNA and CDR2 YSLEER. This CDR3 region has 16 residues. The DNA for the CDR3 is TGCGCCAGCAGCCAACGAGACAGGCAATTGAACACTGAAGCTTTCTTT. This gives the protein CASSQRDRQLNTEAFF.

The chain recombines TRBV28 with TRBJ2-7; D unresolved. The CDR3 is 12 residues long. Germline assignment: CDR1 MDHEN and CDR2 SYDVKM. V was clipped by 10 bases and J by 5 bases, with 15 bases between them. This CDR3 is CATSPALDEQYF. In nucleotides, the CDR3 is TGTGCCACGAGTCCCGCTTTAGACGAGCAGTACTTC.

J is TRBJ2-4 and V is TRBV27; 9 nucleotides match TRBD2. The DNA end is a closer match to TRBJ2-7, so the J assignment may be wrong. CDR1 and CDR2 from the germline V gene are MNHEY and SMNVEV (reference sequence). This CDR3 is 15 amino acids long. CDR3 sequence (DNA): TGTGCCAGCAGTCAAGGACTAGCGAGGACCTACGAGCAGTACTTC. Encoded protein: CASSQGLARTYEQYF.

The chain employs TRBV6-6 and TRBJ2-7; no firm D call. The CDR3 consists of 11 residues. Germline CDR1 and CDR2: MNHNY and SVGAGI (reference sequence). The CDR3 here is CASELAYEQYF. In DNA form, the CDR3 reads TGTGCATCGGAGTTAGCCTACGAGCAGTACTTC.

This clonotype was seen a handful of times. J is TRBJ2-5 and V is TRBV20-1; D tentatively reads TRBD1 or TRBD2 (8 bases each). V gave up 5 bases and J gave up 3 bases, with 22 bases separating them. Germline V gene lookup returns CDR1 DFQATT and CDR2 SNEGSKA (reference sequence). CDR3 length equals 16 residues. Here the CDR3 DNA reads TGCAGTGCTTACAGCAGGGGGCGCGGGGGGAAAGAGACCCAGTACTTC. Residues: CSAYSRGRGGKETQYF.

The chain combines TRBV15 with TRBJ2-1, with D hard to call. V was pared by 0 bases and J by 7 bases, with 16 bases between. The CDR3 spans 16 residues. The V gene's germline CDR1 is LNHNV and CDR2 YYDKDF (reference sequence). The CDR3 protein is CATSRDARPPGNEQFF. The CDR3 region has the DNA TGTGCCACCAGCAGAGATGCTAGGCCCCCTGGGAATGAGCAGTTCTTC.

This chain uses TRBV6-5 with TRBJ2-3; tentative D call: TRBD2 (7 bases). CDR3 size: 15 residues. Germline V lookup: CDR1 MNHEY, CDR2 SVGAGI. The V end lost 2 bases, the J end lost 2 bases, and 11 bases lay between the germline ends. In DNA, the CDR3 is TGTGCCAGCAGTTACGGGGCGGGGGCCACAGATACGCAGTATTTT. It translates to CASSYGAGATDTQYF.

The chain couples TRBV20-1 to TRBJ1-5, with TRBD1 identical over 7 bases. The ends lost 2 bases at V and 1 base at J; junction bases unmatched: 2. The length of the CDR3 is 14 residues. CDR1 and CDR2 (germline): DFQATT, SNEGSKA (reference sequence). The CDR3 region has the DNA TGCAGTGCTAGAAAGACAGGGAGCAATCAGCCCCAGCATTTT. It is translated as CSARKTGSNQPQHF.

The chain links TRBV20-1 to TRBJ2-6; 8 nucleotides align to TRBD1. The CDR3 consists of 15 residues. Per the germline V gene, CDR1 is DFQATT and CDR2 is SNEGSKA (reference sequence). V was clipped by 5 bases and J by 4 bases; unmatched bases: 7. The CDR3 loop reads CSADRQGWGANVLTF. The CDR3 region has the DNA TGCAGTGCTGACCGACAGGGGTGGGGGGCCAACGTCCTGACTTTC.

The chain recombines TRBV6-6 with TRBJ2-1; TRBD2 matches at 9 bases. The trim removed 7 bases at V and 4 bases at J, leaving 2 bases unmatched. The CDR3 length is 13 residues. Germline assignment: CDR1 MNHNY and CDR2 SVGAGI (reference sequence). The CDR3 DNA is TGTGCCAGCATTGCGGGGGGGTACAATGAGCAGTTCTTC. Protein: CASIAGGYNEQFF.